A selection of T cell receptor beta chains follows, all from one sample in a study of metastatic and nonmetastatic thyroid tumors. With MiXCR, TCRdb reprocessed the PCR reads. The sample holds about 21,000 clones, roughly 22% seen once. Sequencing was carried out using tumor tissue. These receptors were obtained from a male donor with papillary thyroid cancer or a benign thyroid nodule (not recorded which). Some clones in this sample may be carry-over from other donors' samples. The CDR3 runs from the conserved cysteine through the conserved F or W. The order of the fields is D gene, clone size, J gene, V gene, CDR3 DNA, CDR3 protein. The D gene is left open where the match is weak. Some rows have no size entry. The others give once, few or many, or a class for an expanded clone.

.,.,TRBJ2-1,TRBV6-1,TGTGCAAGCAGTACACCGAGACAGAGATCTAATGAGCAGTTCTTC,CASSTPRQRSNEQFF
TRBD2,many,TRBJ2-1,TRBV7-8,TGTGCCAGCAGCTTACGGGGACTAGGCTACAATGAGCAGTTCTTC,CASSLRGLGYNEQFF
TRBD1,medium-sized,TRBJ2-7,TRBV27,TGTGCCAGCAGTTCCCTCGGACAGGGGTACGAGCAGTACTTC,CASSSLGQGYEQYF
.,.,TRBJ1-1,TRBV11-1,TGTGCCAGCAGCTTCTCCCCCAGCTGGACAGAGAACACTGAAGCTTTCTTT,CASSFSPSWTENTEAFF
TRBD1,.,TRBJ1-2,TRBV30,TGTGCCTCTAGACAGGGGAACTATGGCTACACCTTC,CASRQGNYGYTF
TRBD2,.,TRBJ2-1,TRBV13,TGTGCCAGCAGCGAAACTTTAACTAGCGGCAATGAGCAGTTCTTC,CASSETLTSGNEQFF
TRBD2,many,TRBJ2-3,TRBV18,TGTGCCAGCTCACAGACTAGCGGATACACAGATACGCAGTATTTT,CASSQTSGYTDTQYF
TRBD1,.,TRBJ2-3,TRBV6-5,TGTGCCAGCAGTTACGGTCAGGGGGCCACAGAAACGCAGTTTTTT,CASSYGQGATETQFF
.,many,TRBJ2-2,TRBV11-3,TGTGCCAGCAGCAACAGGGACGGGGAGCTGTTTTTT,CASSNRDGELFF
TRBD2,many,TRBJ2-7,TRBV28,TGTGCCAGCAGACAAGGGAGGGCCCCCTACGAGCAGTACTTC,CASRQGRAPYEQYF
TRBD2,many,TRBJ2-3,TRBV20-1,TGCAGTGCTAGAGATCTACTAGCGGGAGTGACAGATACGCAGTATTTT,CSARDLLAGVTDTQYF
.,many,TRBJ2-3,TRBV9,TGTGCCAGCAGCGTAGACGGGGGCACAGATACGCAGTATTTT,CASSVDGGTDTQYF
.,many,TRBJ2-3,TRBV30,TGTGCCTGGAGCCCGGGGGAGAACACAGATACGCAGTATTTT,CAWSPGENTDTQYF
.,many,TRBJ1-2,TRBV16,TGTGCCAGCAGCCAATCAGCGGGGGGGAGCTATGGCTACACCTTC,CASSQSAGGSYGYTF
.,many,TRBJ2-7,TRBV20-1,TGCAGTGCCCCGGAGGGGTCTAACGAGCAGTACTTC,CSAPEGSNEQYF
.,.,TRBJ2-7,TRBV20-1,TGCAGTGCTAGTGGGGGGGAGCAGTACTTC,CSASGGEQYF
.,.,TRBJ2-1,TRBV24-1,TGTGCCACCGGACTGGGCTCCTACAATGAGCAGTTCTTC,CATGLGSYNEQFF
.,few,TRBJ2-2,TRBV19,TGTGCCAGTAGGATACAACAGCGGACCGGGGAGCTGTTTTTT,CASRIQQRTGELFF
TRBD2,.,TRBJ2-5,TRBV7-9,TGTGCCAGTAGCCCGGCTAGCGGGAGAGGAGAGGAGACCCGGTACTTC,CASSPASGRGEETRYF
TRBD1,many,TRBJ1-6,TRBV28,TGTGCCAGCAGGCCAACAGGGGGCCGTAGTTCACCCCTCCACTTT,CASRPTGGRSSPLHF
.,many,TRBJ2-7,TRBV6-1,TGTGCCAGCATTACAGACTACGAGCAGTACTTC,CASITDYEQYF
.,many,TRBJ1-4,TRBV20-1,TGCAGTGCTAGGTTCCTTACGGAGACCGAAAAACTGTTTTTT,CSARFLTETEKLFF
.,many,TRBJ2-7,TRBV3-1,TGTGCCAGCAGCCAAGGCCCGGGAACGACTAGATATCAATACGAGCAGTACTTC,CASSQGPGTTRYQYEQYF
TRBD2,.,TRBJ2-2,TRBV19,TGTGCCATCCGGACTAGCGGGAACACCGGGGAGCTGTTTTTT,CAIRTSGNTGELFF
TRBD2,.,TRBJ2-3,TRBV6-1,TGTGCCAGCAAGGGAGGGTTCCCAGATACGCAGTATTTT,CASKGGFPDTQYF
.,many,TRBJ1-1,TRBV18,TGTGCCAGCTGTAGGGCCACGAACACTGAAGCTTTCTTT,CASCRATNTEAFF
TRBD1,many,TRBJ2-6,TRBV6-5,TGTACCAGCAGACTAATCCCCGAGGGACAGATCTCTGGGGCCAACGTCCTGACTTTC,CTSRLIPEGQISGANVLTF
.,many,TRBJ1-1,TRBV18,TGTGCCAGCTCACCGGGTCAAGGCACTGAAGCTTTCTTT,CASSPGQGTEAFF
TRBD2,many,TRBJ2-1,TRBV9,TGTGCCAGCAGCTCCCGGACTAGCGAGGTGGGCAATGAGCAGTTCTTC,CASSSRTSEVGNEQFF
.,many,TRBJ1-1,TRBV7-6,TGTGCCAGCAGCGCAGACAGGAACACTGAAGCTTTCTTT,CASSADRNTEAFF